This TCR beta chain derives from a study of regulatory T cells in long-lasting Graves disease. This clonotype was counted many times. The sample's time point: newly diagnosed GD, antithyroid drugs for less than 3 months. After RNA was extracted from PBMCs, the TCR library was made from it. Doctors identified Graves' disease using the American Thyroid Association guidelines. Researchers made TCR beta libraries by using iRepertoire HTBI primers and running Arm-PCR on CDR3 regions. Each CDR3 protein gets one entry after TCRdb re-called the multiplex PCR reads with MiXCR. Of hundreds of thousands of distinct CDR3 sequences in the sample, about 14% were seen once. This sequence was found in a female donor with Graves disease. The starting material was peripheral blood mononuclear cells (PBMCs), obtained at new diagnosis, from a patient treated with antithyroid drugs.

Here the CDR3 DNA reads TGTGCCAGCTCACCATCTGACAATGAGCAGTTCTTC. Translating it yields CASSPSDNEQFF. The genes are TRBV18 and TRBJ2-1; no clear D gene. V gave up 2 bases and J gave up 5 bases, with 4 bases separating them. Germline V gene lookup returns CDR1 KGHSH and CDR2 LQKENI. CDR3 length equals 12 residues.